This T cell receptor (beta chain) is drawn from a study of CD8+ T cells in alopecia areata. Study context: Treated patients took oral tofacitinib at 5 to 10 mg twice daily.

The table lists this clone with a few counts. Antigen unknown. Sequencing used cDNA as its template, made by extracting RNA and reverse transcribing it. Sequenced by immunoSEQ multiplex PCR; TCRdb stores in-frame clones only, minus some. This table has approximately 150,000 clones, about 51% appearing once. Trimming cost V 7 bases and J 4 bases, with 10 bases left between them. Germline V gene sequence: CDR1 SQVTM, CDR2 ANQGSEA. This CDR3 is 11 amino acids long. Regarding the study as a whole: Lesional scalp, notably in alopecia totalis/universalis, had clonality above that of normal scalp.

The specimen comprised CD4+ T cells sorted from blood, sampled at week 0. This clonotype was sampled from a human donor with alopecia areata. The rearrangement links TRBV29-1 to TRBJ1-2, with a weak D call TRBD1 (5 bases). CDR3: CSAADSYGYTF. The CDR3 nucleotides are TGCAGCGCCGCAGACAGCTATGGCTACACCTTC.